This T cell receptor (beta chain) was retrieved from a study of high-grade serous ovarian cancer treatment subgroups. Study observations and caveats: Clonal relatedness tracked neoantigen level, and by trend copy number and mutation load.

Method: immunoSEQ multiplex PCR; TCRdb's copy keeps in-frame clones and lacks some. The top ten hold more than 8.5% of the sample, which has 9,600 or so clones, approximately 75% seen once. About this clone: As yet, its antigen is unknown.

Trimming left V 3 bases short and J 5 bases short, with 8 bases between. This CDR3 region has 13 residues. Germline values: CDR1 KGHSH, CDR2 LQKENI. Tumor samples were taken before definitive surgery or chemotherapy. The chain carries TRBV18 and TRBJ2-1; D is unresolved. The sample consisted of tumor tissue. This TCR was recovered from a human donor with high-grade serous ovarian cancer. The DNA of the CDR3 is TGTGCCAGCTCACCCTCTCAGAACAATGAGCAGTTCTTC. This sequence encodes CASSPSQNNEQFF. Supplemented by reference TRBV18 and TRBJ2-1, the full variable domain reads NAGVMQNPRHLVRRRGQEARLRCSPMKGHSHVYWYRQLPEEGLKFMVYLQKENIIDESGMPKERFSAEFPKEGPSILRIQQVVRGDSAAYFCASSPSQNNEQFFGPGTRLTVL.